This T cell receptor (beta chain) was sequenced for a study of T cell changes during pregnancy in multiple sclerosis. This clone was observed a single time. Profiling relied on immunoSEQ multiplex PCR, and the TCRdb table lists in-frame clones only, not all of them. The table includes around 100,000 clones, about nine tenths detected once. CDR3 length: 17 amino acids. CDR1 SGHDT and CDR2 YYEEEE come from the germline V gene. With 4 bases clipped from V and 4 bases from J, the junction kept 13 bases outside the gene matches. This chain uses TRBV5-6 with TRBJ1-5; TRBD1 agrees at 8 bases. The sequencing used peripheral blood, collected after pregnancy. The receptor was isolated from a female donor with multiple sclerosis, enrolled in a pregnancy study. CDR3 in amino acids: CASSVGQGKRINQPQHF. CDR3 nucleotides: TGTGCCAGCAGCGTCGGACAGGGTAAACGCATTAATCAGCCCCAGCATTTT.